The clone carrying this T cell receptor (beta chain) was seen many times. Antigen specificity is unknown. A TCRbeta library incorporating unique molecular identifiers was prepared. TCRdb passed the PCR reads through MiXCR, listing each CDR3 protein once. The sample includes roughly 220,000 distinct CDR3 sequences, roughly 8.1% of them seen just once. V lost 3 bases to trimming and J lost 2 bases, with 7 bases between them. This CDR3 region has 13 residues. The entry originates in a study of T-cell reconstitution after alpha-beta-depleted transplantation in children. Findings of the study overall: Surviving thymic progenitors and recipient T cells were the source of high TCRbeta diversity at day 60 in some patients. Alpha-beta T cells about two months after transplant reportedly derived from several hundred expanded graft clones. Most T-cell counts and diversity one year after the transplant came from T cells that were newly produced.

This rearrangement joins TRBV12-3 or TRBV12-4 to TRBJ2-5; D gene ambiguous. Here the sequenced sample was PBMCs, mostly from graft donor cells, taken 360 days after TCRalphabeta/CD19-depleted stem cell transplant. The sequence derives from a male patient aged 2-9 years who had a stem cell transplant for acute myeloid leukemia, so the T cells may come from the graft donor. CDR3 region: CASSFDSQETQYF. CDR3 in DNA: TGTGCCAGCAGTTTTGACTCTCAAGAGACCCAGTACTTC.